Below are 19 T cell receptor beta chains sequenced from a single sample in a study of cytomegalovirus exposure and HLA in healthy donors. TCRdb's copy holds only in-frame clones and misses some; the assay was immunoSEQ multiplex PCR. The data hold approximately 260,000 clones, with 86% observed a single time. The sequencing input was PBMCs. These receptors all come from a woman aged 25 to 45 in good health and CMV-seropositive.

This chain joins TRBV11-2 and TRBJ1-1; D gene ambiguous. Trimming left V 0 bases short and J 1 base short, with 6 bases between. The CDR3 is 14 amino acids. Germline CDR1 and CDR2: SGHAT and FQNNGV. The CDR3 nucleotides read TGTGCCAGCAGCTTAGAGGCCGAGAACACTGAAGCTTTCTTT. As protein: CASSLEAENTEAFF.

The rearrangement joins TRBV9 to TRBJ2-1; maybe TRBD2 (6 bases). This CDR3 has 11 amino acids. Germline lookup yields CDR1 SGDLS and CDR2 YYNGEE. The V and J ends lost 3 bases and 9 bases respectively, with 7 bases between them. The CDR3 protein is CASSGAGEQFF. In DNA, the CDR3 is TGTGCCAGCAGCGGAGCGGGTGAGCAGTTCTTC.

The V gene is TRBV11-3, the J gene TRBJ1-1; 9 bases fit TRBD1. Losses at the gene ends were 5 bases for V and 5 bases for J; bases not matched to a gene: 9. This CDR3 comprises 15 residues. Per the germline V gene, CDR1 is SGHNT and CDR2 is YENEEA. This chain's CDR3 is CASSADRGARTEAFF. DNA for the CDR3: TGTGCCAGCAGCGCCGACAGGGGGGCGAGGACTGAAGCTTTCTTT.

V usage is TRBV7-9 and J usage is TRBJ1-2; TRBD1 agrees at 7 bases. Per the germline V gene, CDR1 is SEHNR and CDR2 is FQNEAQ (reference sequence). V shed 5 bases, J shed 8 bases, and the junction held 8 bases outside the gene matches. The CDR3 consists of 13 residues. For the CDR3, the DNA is TGTGCCAGCAGCCAAACAGGGGATAGAGGCTACACCTTC. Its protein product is CASSQTGDRGYTF.

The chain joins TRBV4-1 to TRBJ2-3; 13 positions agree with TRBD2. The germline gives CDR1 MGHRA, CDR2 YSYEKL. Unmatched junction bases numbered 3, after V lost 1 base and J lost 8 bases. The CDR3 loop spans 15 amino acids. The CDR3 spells CASSQGLAGGGTQYF. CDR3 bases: TGCGCCAGCAGCCAAGGACTAGCGGGGGGAGGTACGCAGTATTTT.

CDR3: CASSLGQLNTGELFF. Here the CDR3 DNA reads TGTGCCAGCAGTTTAGGACAGTTAAACACCGGGGAGCTGTTTTTT. The rearrangement joins TRBV27 to TRBJ2-2; the D gene is possibly TRBD1 (6 bases). Between the trimmed V and J ends, which lost 2 bases and 2 bases, there was a span of 9 bases. This CDR3 has 15 residues. Germline-derived CDR1 and CDR2 are MNHEY and SMNVEV (reference sequence).

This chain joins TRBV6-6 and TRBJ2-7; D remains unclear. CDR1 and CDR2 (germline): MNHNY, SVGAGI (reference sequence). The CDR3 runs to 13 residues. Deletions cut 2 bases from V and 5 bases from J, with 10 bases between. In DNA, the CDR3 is TGTGCCAGCAGTTACACGTACGGAGACGAGCAGTACTTC. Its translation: CASSYTYGDEQYF.

The CDR3 reads CASRGLGLNEQFF. Written as DNA, the CDR3 is TGTGCCAGCAGGGGTTTGGGCCTCAATGAGCAGTTCTTC. J is TRBJ2-1 and V is TRBV27; D unresolved. V was shortened by 6 bases and J by 6 bases, with 12 bases between the two germline ends. Germline CDR1 is MNHEY and CDR2 is SMNVEV (reference sequence). The CDR3 runs 13 residues.

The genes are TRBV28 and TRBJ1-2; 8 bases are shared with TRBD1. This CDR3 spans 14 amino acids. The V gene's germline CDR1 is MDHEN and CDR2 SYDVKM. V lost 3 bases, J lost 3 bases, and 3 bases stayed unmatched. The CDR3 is CASSFLQGDYGYTF. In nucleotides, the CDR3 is TGTGCCAGCAGTTTCCTACAGGGGGACTATGGCTACACCTTC.

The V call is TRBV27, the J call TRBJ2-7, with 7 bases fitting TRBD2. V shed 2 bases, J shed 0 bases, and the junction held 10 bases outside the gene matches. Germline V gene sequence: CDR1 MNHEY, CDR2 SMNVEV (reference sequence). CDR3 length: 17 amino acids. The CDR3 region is CASSLKGGGIFSYEQYF. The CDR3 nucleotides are TGTGCCAGCAGTTTAAAAGGCGGGGGTATTTTCTCCTACGAGCAGTACTTC.

The chain's CDR3 is CASSPGTGVSNEQFF. The CDR3 DNA reads as TGCGCCAGCAGCCCTGGGACAGGGGTGAGTAATGAGCAGTTCTTC. This chain links TRBV5-1 with TRBJ2-1; 10 positions agree with TRBD1. Germline CDR1 and CDR2: SGHRS and YFSETQ. The CDR3 spans 15 residues. V shed 4 bases, J shed 7 bases, and the junction held 8 bases outside the gene matches.

The DNA for the CDR3 is TGCGCCAGCAGCTTGCTCGCAGCAACTAATGAAAAACTGTTTTTT. Its protein is CASSLLAATNEKLFF. The chain links TRBV5-1 to TRBJ1-4; no clear D gene. V shed 1 base and J shed 0 bases, with 7 bases lying between them. The CDR3 loop spans 15 amino acids. Germline lookup yields CDR1 SGHRS and CDR2 YFSETQ.

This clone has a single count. CDR3 DNA sequence: TGTGCCTGGAGTGTATTGAGACTAGCCGGCTCCTACAATGAGCAGTTCTTC. Protein sequence: CAWSVLRLAGSYNEQFF. The chain couples TRBV30 to TRBJ2-1, with 7 bases lining up with TRBD2. Per germline, CDR1 GTSNPN and CDR2 SVGIG (reference sequence). CDR3 length equals 17 residues. The junction had 8 bases not matched to a gene; V was cut back by 0 bases and J by 0 bases.

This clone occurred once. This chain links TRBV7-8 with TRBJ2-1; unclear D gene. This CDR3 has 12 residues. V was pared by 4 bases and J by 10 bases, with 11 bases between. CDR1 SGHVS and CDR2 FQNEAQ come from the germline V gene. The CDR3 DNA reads TGTGCCAGCAGCTCTCCCTCGTTCGAGCAGTTCTTC. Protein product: CASSSPSFEQFF.

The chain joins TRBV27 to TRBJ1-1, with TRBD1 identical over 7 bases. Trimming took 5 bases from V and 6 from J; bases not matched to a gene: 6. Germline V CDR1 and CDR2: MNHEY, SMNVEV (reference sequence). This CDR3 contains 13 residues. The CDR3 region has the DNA TGTGCCAGCAGTCTTACAGGGGATCCTGAAGCTTTCTTT. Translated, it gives CASSLTGDPEAFF.

The CDR3 loop reads CASSYLGQGIHGYTF. The CDR3 DNA is TGTGCCAGCAGCTATTTGGGACAGGGAATTCATGGCTACACCTTC. The rearrangement joins TRBV5-6 to TRBJ1-2; 9 nucleotides line up with TRBD1. The CDR3 is 15 residues long. Germline CDR1 reads SGHDT; CDR2 reads YYEEEE. The V and J ends lost 3 bases and 6 bases, in that order; junction bases with no gene match: 9.

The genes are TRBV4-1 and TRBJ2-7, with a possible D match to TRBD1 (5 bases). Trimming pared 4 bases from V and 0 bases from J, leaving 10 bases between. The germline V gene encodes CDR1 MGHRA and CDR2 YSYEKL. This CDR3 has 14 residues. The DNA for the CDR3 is TGCGCCAGCAGCCCGTGGGGCCGCTCCTACGAGCAGTACTTC. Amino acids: CASSPWGRSYEQYF.

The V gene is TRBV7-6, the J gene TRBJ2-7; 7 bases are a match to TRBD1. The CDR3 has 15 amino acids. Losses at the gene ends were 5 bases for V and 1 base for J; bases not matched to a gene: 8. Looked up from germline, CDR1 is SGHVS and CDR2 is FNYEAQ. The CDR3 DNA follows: TGTGCCAGCAGCCCCTGGACAGGACGATCCTACGAGCAGTACTTC. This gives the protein CASSPWTGRSYEQYF.

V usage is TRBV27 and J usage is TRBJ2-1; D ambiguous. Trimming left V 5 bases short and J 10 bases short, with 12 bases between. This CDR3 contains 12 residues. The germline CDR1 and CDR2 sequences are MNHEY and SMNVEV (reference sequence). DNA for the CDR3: TGTGCCAGCAGTCCCTCGGTAGTGGAGCAGTTCTTC. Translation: CASSPSVVEQFF.